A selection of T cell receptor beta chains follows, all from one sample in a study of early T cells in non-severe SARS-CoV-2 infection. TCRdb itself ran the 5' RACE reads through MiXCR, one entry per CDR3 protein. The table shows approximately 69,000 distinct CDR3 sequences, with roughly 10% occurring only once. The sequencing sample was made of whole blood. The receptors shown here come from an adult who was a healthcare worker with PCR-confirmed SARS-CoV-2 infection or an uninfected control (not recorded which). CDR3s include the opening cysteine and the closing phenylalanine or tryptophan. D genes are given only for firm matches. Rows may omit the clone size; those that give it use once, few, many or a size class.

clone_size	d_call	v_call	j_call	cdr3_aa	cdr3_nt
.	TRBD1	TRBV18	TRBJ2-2	CASSFRQGANTGELFF	TGTGCCAGCTCATTCCGACAGGGGGCGAACACCGGGGAGCTGTTTTTT
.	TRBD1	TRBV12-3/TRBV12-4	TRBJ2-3	CASSQQGAADTQYF	TGTGCCAGCAGCCAACAGGGGGCCGCAGATACGCAGTATTTT
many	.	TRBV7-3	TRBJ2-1	CASSSDGRNEQFF	TGTGCCAGCAGCTCGGACGGACGCAATGAGCAGTTCTTC
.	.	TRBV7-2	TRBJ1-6	CASSLEWRQLNSPLHF	TGTGCCAGCAGCTTAGAATGGCGGCAACTTAATTCACCCCTCCACTTT
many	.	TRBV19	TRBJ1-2	CASSAQQGSINYGYTF	TGTGCCAGTAGTGCCCAACAGGGATCCATTAACTATGGCTACACCTTC
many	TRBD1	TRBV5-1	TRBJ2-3	CASKITQGETDTQYF	TGCGCCAGCAAAATAACACAGGGGGAAACAGATACGCAGTATTTT
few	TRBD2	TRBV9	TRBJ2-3	CASSTRLADTQYF	TGTGCCAGCAGCACCCGACTAGCCGATACGCAGTATTTT
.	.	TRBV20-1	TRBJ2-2	CSAPGPASTNTGELFF	TGCAGTGCCCCGGGGCCAGCCAGTACGAACACCGGGGAGCTGTTTTTT
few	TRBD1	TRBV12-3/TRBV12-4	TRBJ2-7	CASSLDGTGSYEQYF	TGTGCCAGCAGTTTAGACGGGACAGGGTCCTACGAGCAGTACTTC
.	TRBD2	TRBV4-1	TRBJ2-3	CASSQVTSGSGTDTQYF	TGCGCCAGCAGCCAAGTTACTAGCGGGAGCGGCACAGATACGCAGTATTTT
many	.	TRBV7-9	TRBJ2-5	CASSLEGSGHETQYF	TGTGCCAGCAGCTTAGAAGGGAGTGGACATGAGACCCAGTACTTC
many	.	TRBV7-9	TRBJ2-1	CASSPKGGSVGEQFF	TGTGCCAGCAGCCCCAAAGGCGGAAGCGTGGGTGAGCAGTTCTTC
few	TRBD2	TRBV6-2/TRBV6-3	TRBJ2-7	CASSFSSGAYEQYF	TGTGCCAGCAGTTTCTCTAGCGGCGCCTACGAGCAGTACTTC
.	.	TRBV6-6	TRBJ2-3	CASSYSLPSTDTQYF	TGTGCCAGCAGTTACTCGTTACCAAGCACAGATACGCAGTATTTT
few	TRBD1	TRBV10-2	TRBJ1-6	CASSETGTGSSYNSPLHF	TGCGCCAGCAGTGAGACCGGGACAGGGAGCTCCTATAATTCACCCCTCCACTTT
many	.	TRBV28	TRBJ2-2	CASSTGPGELFF	TGTGCCAGCAGTACAGGCCCCGGGGAGCTGTTTTTT
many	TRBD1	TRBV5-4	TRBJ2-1	CASSLGDRGPSEQFF	TGTGCCAGCAGCTTGGGAGACAGGGGGCCGAGTGAGCAGTTCTTC
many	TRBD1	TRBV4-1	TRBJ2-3	CASSPTGGTDTQYF	TGCGCCAGCAGCCCAACAGGGGGCACAGATACGCAGTATTTT
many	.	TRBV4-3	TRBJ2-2	CASSQDPIREYLTNTGELFF	TGCGCCAGCAGCCAAGATCCAATCAGGGAATACTTGACGAACACCGGGGAGCTGTTTTTT
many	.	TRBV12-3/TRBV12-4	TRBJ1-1	CASSLSLGGGNTEAFF	TGTGCCAGCAGTTTAAGTCTCGGCGGGGGTAACACTGAAGCTTTCTTT
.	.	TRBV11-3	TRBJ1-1	CASSLGQNTEAFF	TGTGCCAGCAGCTTGGGACAGAACACTGAAGCTTTCTTT
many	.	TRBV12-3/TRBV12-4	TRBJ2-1	CASSWDIPYNEQFF	TGTGCCAGCAGTTGGGACATCCCCTACAATGAGCAGTTCTTC
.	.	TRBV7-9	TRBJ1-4	CASSLDAEKLFF	TGTGCCAGCAGCTTAGACGCTGAAAAACTGTTTTTT
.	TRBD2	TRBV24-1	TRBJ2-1	CATSDGPGTSGRSEQFF	TGTGCCACCAGTGATGGCCCCGGGACTAGCGGGAGAAGTGAGCAGTTCTTC
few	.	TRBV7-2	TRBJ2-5	CASSSPRETQYF	TGTGCCAGCAGCTCTCCTAGAGAGACCCAGTACTTC
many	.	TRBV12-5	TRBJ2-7	CASGLVTFPREQYF	TGTGCTAGTGGTTTGGTAACGTTCCCTCGCGAGCAGTACTTC
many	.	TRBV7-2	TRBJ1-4	CASSLTLGWGKATNEKLFF	TGTGCCAGCAGCTTAACCCTCGGATGGGGAAAAGCAACTAATGAAAAACTGTTTTTT
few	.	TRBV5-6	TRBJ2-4	CASSLLAGTKNIQYF	TGTGCCAGCAGCTTGCTAGCCGGGACCAAAAACATTCAGTACTTC
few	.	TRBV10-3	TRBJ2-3	CAISSIGDTQYF	TGTGCCATCAGCTCAATCGGCGATACGCAGTATTTT
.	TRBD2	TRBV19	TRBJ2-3	CASSIVGGGTTDTQYF	TGTGCCAGTAGTATAGTCGGCGGGGGGACCACAGATACGCAGTATTTT
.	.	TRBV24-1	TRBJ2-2	CATSSWENTGELFF	TGTGCCACAAGTAGCTGGGAGAACACCGGGGAGCTGTTTTTT
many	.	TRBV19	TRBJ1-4	CASSTQVTGEKLFF	TGTGCCAGTAGTACACAAGTTACAGGTGAAAAACTGTTTTTT
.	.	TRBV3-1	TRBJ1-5	CASSRLGNQPQHF	TGTGCCAGCAGCCGACTTGGCAATCAGCCCCAGCATTTT
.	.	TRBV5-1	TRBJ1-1	CASSSLGPNTEAFF	TGCGCCAGCAGCTCTTTGGGACCGAACACTGAAGCTTTCTTT
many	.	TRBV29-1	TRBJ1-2	CSVRAGYGYTF	TGCAGCGTCAGGGCCGGCTATGGCTACACCTTC
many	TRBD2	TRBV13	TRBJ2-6	CASSSGLAGLTGANVLTF	TGTGCCAGCAGCTCTGGACTAGCGGGATTAACTGGGGCCAACGTCCTGACTTTC
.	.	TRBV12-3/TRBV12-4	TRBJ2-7	CASSLSRYEQYF	TGTGCCAGCAGCCTCTCCCGCTACGAGCAGTACTTC
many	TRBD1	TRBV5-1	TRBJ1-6	CASSLERTGGYNSPLHF	TGCGCCAGCAGCTTGGAGCGGACAGGAGGCTATAATTCACCCCTCCACTTT
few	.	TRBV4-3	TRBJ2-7	CASSQDRAGGEQYF	TGCGCCAGCAGCCAAGATAGGGCCGGGGGCGAGCAGTACTTC
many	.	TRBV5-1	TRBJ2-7	CASSLVGNSYEQYF	TGCGCCAGCAGCTTGGTTGGGAACTCCTACGAGCAGTACTTC
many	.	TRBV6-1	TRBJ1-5	CASRRTAGGEPQHF	TGTGCCAGCAGGCGGACAGCAGGTGGGGAGCCCCAGCATTTT
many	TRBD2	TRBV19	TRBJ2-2	CASSLLAGVPGELFF	TGTGCCAGTAGTTTACTAGCGGGAGTCCCCGGGGAGCTGTTTTTT
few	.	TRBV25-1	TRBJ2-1	CASSLVGGTHEQFF	TGTGCCAGCAGCCTAGTGGGCGGGACGCATGAGCAGTTCTTC